One sample yielded the 17 T cell receptor beta chains listed below, sequenced in a study of cytomegalovirus exposure and HLA in healthy donors. Generated by immunoSEQ multiplex PCR, the TCRdb table keeps only in-frame clones and is missing some. Among 150,000 to 200,000 clones listed, approximately 90% were seen once. The sequenced sample was PBMCs. The source is a man aged 18 to 30 in good health and CMV-seronegative.

The chain couples TRBV27 to TRBJ1-5; D might be TRBD1 (5 bases). Trimming shortened V by 6 bases and J by 3 bases, and 12 bases separated the two germline ends. Germline CDR1 MNHEY, CDR2 SMNVEV (reference sequence). The CDR3 runs 14 residues. CDR3 loop: CASSSTGHNQPQHF. The CDR3 DNA sequence: TGTGCCAGCAGCTCAACAGGACACAATCAGCCCCAGCATTTT.

The V call is TRBV15, the J call TRBJ1-2; 8 bases are shared with TRBD1. Germline V gene lookup returns CDR1 LNHNV and CDR2 YYDKDF (reference sequence). V dropped 0 bases and J dropped 14; count of bases not matched to a gene: 8. The CDR3 runs to 13 residues. CDR3: CATSRDQGRGQTF. The CDR3, as DNA: TGTGCCACCAGCAGAGATCAGGGCAGGGGGCAGACCTTC. Full variable domain (remainder filled in from reference TRBV15 and TRBJ1-2): DAMVIQNPRYQVTQFGKPVTLSCSQTLNHNVMYWYQQKSSQAPKLLFHYYDKDFNNEADTPDNFQSRRPNTSFCFLDIRSPGLGDTAMYLCATSRDQGRGQTFGSGTRLTVV.

The chain recombines TRBV21-1 with TRBJ2-7; the table names TRBD1, a call not compared with the DNA. TRBV21-1 is shown as a pseudogene. The CDR3 loop spans 18 amino acids. The CDR3 sequence is CASSKALGAYYASYEQYF. The CDR3 DNA follows: TGTGCCAGCAGCAAAGCGCTTGGGGCATACTACGCCTCCTACGAGCAGTACTTC.

A note on this clone: The junction does not match germline at one end; this may be a read error. V and J are TRBV7-7 and TRBJ1-2; the D is unclear. Germline CDR1 and CDR2: SSHAT and FNYEAQ (reference sequence). The CDR3 spans 16 residues. The CDR3 DNA is TGTGCTAGCAGCTCCGAGGCGCGGGCTACCCTCTATGGCTACACCTTC. Residues: CASSSEARATLYGYTF.

The rearrangement uses TRBV6-4 and TRBJ2-7; 9 nucleotides match TRBD2. V shed 5 bases and J 4 bases; nucleotides not matched to a gene: 12. The CDR3 consists of 16 residues. In germline, CDR1 is MRHNA, CDR2 SNTAGT. The CDR3 sequence is CASSLAGSTSRYEQYF. DNA of the CDR3: TGTGCCAGCAGTCTAGCGGGATCTACGAGTCGGTACGAGCAGTACTTC.

V usage is TRBV5-1 and J usage is TRBJ2-4; D call uncertain. V was trimmed by 5 bases and J by 0 bases, leaving 9 bases between them. The CDR3 runs to 14 residues. Germline CDR1 is SGHRS and CDR2 is YFSETQ. DNA of the CDR3: TGCGCCAGCAGATCCCTTATAGCCAAAAACATTCAGTACTTC. Protein product: CASRSLIAKNIQYF. The whole variable domain, remainder taken from reference TRBV5-1 and TRBJ2-4, is KAGVTQTPRYLIKTRGQQVTLSCSPISGHRSVSWYQQTPGQGLQFLFEYFSETQRNKGNFPGRFSGRQFSNSRSEMNVSTLELGDSALYLCASRSLIAKNIQYFGAGTRLSVL.

The chain combines TRBV6-5 with TRBJ2-7; TRBD2 matches at 7 bases. J was trimmed by 2 bases and V by 4 bases; bases with no gene match: 8. The CDR3 is made up of 15 amino acids. From germline, CDR1 is MNHEY and CDR2 SVGAGI. The CDR3 nucleotides are TGTGCCAGCAGTTTTGGGGGGGTTGCCACCTACGAGCAGTACTTC. Residues: CASSFGGVATYEQYF.

V usage is TRBV28 and J usage is TRBJ1-6; a weak D match, TRBD1 (6 bases). Looked up from germline, CDR1 is MDHEN and CDR2 is SYDVKM. V shed 6 bases and J shed 6 bases, with 12 bases lying between them. CDR3 length equals 14 residues. The CDR3 sequence: CASRRGNSNSPLHF. The CDR3 DNA sequence: TGTGCCAGCAGGAGGGGGAATTCTAATTCACCCCTCCACTTT.

The J gene is TRBJ2-3, the V gene TRBV6-1; 8 bases fit TRBD2. CDR1 MNHNS and CDR2 SASEGT come from the germline V gene. CDR3 length: 16 residues. The junction had 7 bases not matched to a gene; V was cut back by 3 bases and J by 2 bases. DNA for the CDR3: TGTGCCAGCAGTGAGGTAGCGGGGCCCCTCACAGATACGCAGTATTTT. Translation gives CASSEVAGPLTDTQYF.

The chain employs TRBV18 and TRBJ1-2; D not resolved. The CDR3 covers 15 residues. Trimming stripped 0 bases from V and 0 bases from J, with 8 bases between. Germline CDR1 and CDR2: KGHSH and LQKENI. The CDR3 DNA reads TGTGCCAGCTCACCACCGGCTAGGCCTAACTATGGCTACACCTTC. It specifies CASSPPARPNYGYTF. The full variable domain, rest sourced from reference TRBV18 and TRBJ1-2, is NAGVMQNPRHLVRRRGQEARLRCSPMKGHSHVYWYRQLPEEGLKFMVYLQKENIIDESGMPKERFSAEFPKEGPSILRIQQVVRGDSAAYFCASSPPARPNYGYTFGSGTRLTVV.

The rearrangement joins TRBV6-5 to TRBJ1-1; D gene ambiguous. Deletions cut 8 bases from V and 0 bases from J, with 16 bases between. The germline gives CDR1 MNHEY, CDR2 SVGAGI. CDR3 length: 15 residues. CDR3 bases: TGTGCCAGCGGGCTTCGTTCAGCCATGAACACTGAAGCTTTCTTT. Translation gives CASGLRSAMNTEAFF.

The chain uses TRBV23-1 and TRBJ1-2, with D possibly TRBD1 on 5 matching bases. TRBV23-1 is an ORF; its function is uncertain. The CDR3 is 14 amino acids. Trimming pared 0 bases from V and 4 bases from J, leaving 9 bases between. The CDR3 protein is CASSQSDIPYGYTF. CDR3 bases: TGCGCCAGCAGTCAATCGGACATTCCCTATGGCTACACCTTC.

The V gene is TRBV10-2, the J gene TRBJ2-3, with D perhaps TRBD2 (5 bases). Germline lookup yields CDR1 WSHSY and CDR2 SAAADI. V gave up 8 bases and J gave up 0 bases, with 12 bases separating them. CDR3 length: 14 residues. The CDR3 region has the DNA TGCGCCAGCCATGGACTGGCAAGCACAGATACGCAGTATTTT. Protein product: CASHGLASTDTQYF.

This clone was picked up one time. The genes are TRBV4-1 and TRBJ1-4, with D possibly being TRBD1 (5 bases). The V end lost 4 bases, the J end lost 8 bases, and 8 bases lay between the germline ends. CDR1 is MGHRA and CDR2 is YSYEKL in the germline V gene. CDR3 size: 12 residues. The CDR3 nucleotides read TGCGCCAGCAGCCTTGACAGCGAAAAACTGTTTTTT. Its translation: CASSLDSEKLFF.

The chain carries TRBV7-9 and TRBJ2-2; the D gene is possibly TRBD2 (7 bases). The CDR3 length is 17 residues. Per germline, CDR1 SEHNR and CDR2 FQNEAQ (reference sequence). Trimming pared 4 bases from V and 4 bases from J, leaving 19 bases between. CDR3 loop: CASSSPGRGGPTGELFF. Here the CDR3 DNA reads TGTGCCAGCAGCTCCCCTGGAAGGGGGGGCCCCACCGGGGAGCTGTTTTTT.

The chain combines TRBV2 with TRBJ2-1, with D perhaps matching TRBD2 (5 bases). The germline CDR1 and CDR2 sequences are SNHLY and FYNNEI. V shed 2 bases and J shed 9 bases, with 11 bases lying between them. The CDR3 is made up of 13 amino acids. Written as DNA, the CDR3 is TGTGCCAGCAGTGAACGGGGTATCGGTGAGCAGTTCTTC. It encodes CASSERGIGEQFF.

This rearrangement joins TRBV29-1 to TRBJ2-5; 9 bases are a match to TRBD1. The CDR3 is 16 residues long. The germline V gene encodes CDR1 SQVTM and CDR2 ANQGSEA. Losses at the gene ends were 6 bases for V and 4 bases for J; bases not matched to a gene: 15. The CDR3 reads CSVEYLGQGVRETQYF. As DNA, the CDR3 is TGCAGCGTAGAATACTTGGGACAGGGAGTACGAGAGACCCAGTACTTC.